Presented here are 18 T cell receptor beta chains from one specimen sequenced in a study of blood T cell repertoires in COVID-19. Libraries were prepared by immunoSEQ multiplex PCR; TCRdb keeps only in-frame clonotypes and omits some of them. Of 90,000 to 120,000 clones detected, about 86% appear once; the ten largest clones hold 2% to 3%. Sequencing was done on a sample of PBMCs or T cells enriched from blood (not recorded which). The receptors shown here come from a woman between 45 and 60 years old who had recovered from COVID-19.

The gene calls are TRBV2 and TRBJ2-7; a weak D match, TRBD2 (5 bases). The CDR3 has 12 residues. Trimming stripped 2 bases from V and 9 bases from J, with 11 bases between. The V gene's germline CDR1 is SNHLY and CDR2 FYNNEI. CDR3 protein: CASSETDLGQYF. DNA for the CDR3: TGTGCCAGCAGTGAAACGGACTTGGGGCAGTACTTC. The complete variable domain, with remaining parts taken from reference TRBV2 and TRBJ2-7, reads EPEVTQTPSHQVTQMGQEVILRCVPISNHLYFYWYRQILGQKVEFLVSFYNNEISEKSEIFDDQFSVERPDGSNFTLKIRSTKLEDSAMYFCASSETDLGQYFGPGTRLTVT.

This chain links TRBV9 with TRBJ2-7, with 13 bases identical to TRBD2. Germline CDR1 reads SGDLS; CDR2 reads YYNGEE. V trimming: 4 bases; J trimming: 6 bases; junction bases outside the gene matches: 13. The CDR3 sequence is 17 residues long. CDR3 coding DNA: TGTGCCAGCAGCATGGGGGCCGGGGGACTAGCGGGACCCGAGCAGTACTTC. This translates into CASSMGAGGLAGPEQYF. The full variable domain, with the rest looked up from reference TRBV9 and TRBJ2-7, is DSGVTQTPKHLITATGQRVTLRCSPRSGDLSVYWYQQSLDQGLQFLIQYYNGEERAKGNILERFSAQQFPDLHSELNLSSLELGDSALYFCASSMGAGGLAGPEQYFGPGTRLTVT.

The chain is built from TRBV20-1 and TRBJ2-1, with TRBD2 identical over 9 bases. The CDR3 is made up of 15 amino acids. In germline, CDR1 is DFQATT, CDR2 SNEGSKA (reference sequence). The V gene end was trimmed by 3 bases and the J gene end by 4 bases; junction bases not matched to a gene: 7. In DNA, the CDR3 is TGCAGTGCTAGTCTAGGCGGGAGGGATTACAATGAGCAGTTCTTC. It translates to CSASLGGRDYNEQFF.

CDR3 protein: CASLLFGELFF. The CDR3 nucleotides read TGTGCCAGCCTTTTGTTTGGGGAGCTGTTTTTT. The V gene is TRBV2, the J gene TRBJ2-2; D remains unclear. CDR1 is SNHLY and CDR2 is FYNNEI in the germline V gene. The CDR3 is made up of 11 amino acids. The V end lost 8 bases, the J end lost 8 bases, and 9 bases lay between the germline ends.

The V call is TRBV27, the J call TRBJ2-3, with 9 bases aligning to TRBD2. Germline V gene data show CDR1 as MNHEY and CDR2 as SMNVEV (reference sequence). J was trimmed by 6 bases and V by 4 bases; bases with no gene match: 14. The CDR3 spans 17 residues. DNA of the CDR3: TGTGCCAGCAGTTCGTGGCAGAGGGGACTAGCTGCGGATACGCAGTATTTT. As protein: CASSSWQRGLAADTQYF.

Here the CDR3 reads CASSEAARGNGYTF. CDR3 DNA: TGTGCCAGCAGTGAGGCCGCCAGGGGAAATGGCTACACCTTC. This chain links TRBV6-1 with TRBJ1-2; TRBD1 might be the D (6 bases). V was pared by 3 bases and J by 6 bases, with 14 bases between. This CDR3 is built from 14 residues. Germline-derived CDR1 and CDR2 are MNHNS and SASEGT.

The chain joins TRBV19 to TRBJ2-4; TRBD2 agrees at 10 bases. Germline V gives CDR1 LNHDA, CDR2 SQIVND (reference sequence). This CDR3 spans 16 amino acids. V lost 7 bases and J lost 3; bases outside the gene matches: 9. CDR3 protein: CASTLAGALGKNIQYF. The CDR3 coding sequence is TGTGCCAGTACGCTAGCGGGGGCGTTGGGCAAAAACATTCAGTACTTC.

V gene TRBV27 combines with J gene TRBJ1-4; D unclear. V was shortened by 5 bases and J by 5 bases, with 6 bases between the two germline ends. CDR1 and CDR2 (germline): MNHEY, SMNVEV (reference sequence). The CDR3 loop spans 12 amino acids. This CDR3 reads CASSGLNEKLFF. In DNA form, the CDR3 reads TGTGCCAGCAGTGGCCTCAATGAAAAACTGTTTTTT.

The chain carries TRBV28 and TRBJ2-2, with D uncertain. V was trimmed by 7 bases and J by 0 bases, leaving 9 bases between them. Germline CDR1 and CDR2: MDHEN and SYDVKM. The CDR3 is made up of 14 amino acids. The CDR3 DNA is TGTGCCAGCATGGCAGTCCCGAACACCGGGGAGCTGTTTTTT. Translating gives CASMAVPNTGELFF.

V is TRBV6-5 and J is TRBJ2-5; perhaps TRBD2 as D (6 bases). The CDR3 sequence is 16 residues long. Germline CDR1 and CDR2: MNHEY and SVGAGI. The V end was cut by 2 bases, the J end by 1 base, with 14 bases between. The CDR3 nucleotides are TGTGCCAGCAGTTACCGCGGCGCGGGGACCCAAGAGACCCAGTACTTC. It yields the protein CASSYRGAGTQETQYF.

The chain links TRBV7-9 to TRBJ2-1, with TRBD2 as a possible D gene (6 bases). Trimming stripped 0 bases from V and 4 bases from J, with 13 bases between. CDR3 length equals 16 residues. The germline V gene encodes CDR1 SEHNR and CDR2 FQNEAQ (reference sequence). CDR3 sequence: CASSLASTSKYNEQFF. For the CDR3, the DNA is TGTGCCAGCAGCTTAGCGTCAACTAGCAAATACAATGAGCAGTTCTTC.

The rearrangement links TRBV4-1 to TRBJ1-6; no clear D gene. V dropped 1 base and J dropped 2 bases, with 9 bases sitting between them. The CDR3 loop spans 16 amino acids. Germline CDR1 reads MGHRA; CDR2 reads YSYEKL. CDR3 DNA: TGCGCCAGCAGCCAAGTATCGGGGACCTATAATTCACCCCTCCACTTT. It codes for CASSQVSGTYNSPLHF.

The chain links TRBV7-3 to TRBJ2-7, with a tentative D call TRBD2 (6 bases). The CDR3 is made up of 14 amino acids. Trimming took 4 bases from V and 5 from J, leaving 15 bases between them. The germline V gene encodes CDR1 SGHTA and CDR2 FQGTGA. The CDR3 nucleotides are TGTGCCAGCAGCTACGCCGGAGGGGTCGACGAGCAGTACTTC. This translates into CASSYAGGVDEQYF.

This clone was counted a single time. The chain uses TRBV14 and TRBJ2-3, with D perhaps matching TRBD2 (6 bases). The germline gives CDR1 SGHDN, CDR2 FVKESK. V was pared by 7 bases and J by 2 bases, with 10 bases between. The CDR3 runs to 13 residues. CDR3 in DNA: TGTGCCAGCACGGGAGTAAACACAGATACGCAGTATTTT. Encoded protein: CASTGVNTDTQYF.

The V and J genes are TRBV5-1 and TRBJ1-2; a weak D match, TRBD1 (5 bases). This CDR3 has 12 residues. The germline gives CDR1 SGHRS, CDR2 YFSETQ. Deletions cut 6 bases from V and 7 bases from J, with 13 bases between. The CDR3, as DNA: TGCGCCAGCACCGAAGACAGACGTGGCTACACCTTC. Amino acid sequence: CASTEDRRGYTF.

The chain uses TRBV5-1 and TRBJ1-4, with D unresolved. The germline V and J ends were trimmed by 0 bases and 8 bases, with 11 bases remaining between them. Germline loops: CDR1 SGHRS, CDR2 YFSETQ. CDR3 size: 14 residues. The CDR3 sequence is CASSLDPTGEKLFF. The CDR3 nucleotides are TGCGCCAGCAGCTTGGATCCTACCGGGGAAAAACTGTTTTTT.

This sequence joins TRBV7-8 and TRBJ2-7; D might be TRBD1 (5 bases). Germline assignment: CDR1 SGHVS and CDR2 FQNEAQ. Between the trimmed V and J ends, which lost 2 bases and 0 bases, there was a span of 11 bases. The CDR3 has 15 amino acids. The CDR3 coding sequence is TGTGCCAGCAGCTTACAGGGAAAAAGCTCCTACGAGCAGTACTTC. Its protein product is CASSLQGKSSYEQYF.

The DNA of the CDR3 is TGCAGTGTCGGACAGGCCGACGAGCAGTACTTC. It specifies CSVGQADEQYF. The V call is TRBV20-1, the J call TRBJ2-7; 7 bases align to TRBD1. V shed 7 bases and J 5 bases; nucleotides not matched to a gene: 5. The germline V gene has CDR1 DFQATT and CDR2 SNEGSKA (reference sequence). The CDR3 sequence is 11 residues long.